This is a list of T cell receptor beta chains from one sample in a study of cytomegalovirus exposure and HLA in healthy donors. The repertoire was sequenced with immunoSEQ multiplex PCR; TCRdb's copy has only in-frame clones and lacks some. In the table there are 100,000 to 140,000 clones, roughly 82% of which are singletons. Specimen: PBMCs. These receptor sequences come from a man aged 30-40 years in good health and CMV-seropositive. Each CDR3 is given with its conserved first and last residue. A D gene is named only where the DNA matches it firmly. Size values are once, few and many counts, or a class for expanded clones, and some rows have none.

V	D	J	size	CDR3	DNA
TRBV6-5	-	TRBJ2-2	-	CASSWQANTGELFF	TGTGCCAGCAGTTGGCAGGCGAACACCGGGGAGCTGTTTTTT
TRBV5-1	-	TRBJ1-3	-	CASMVDSGNTIYF	TGCGCCAGCATGGTAGACTCTGGAAACACCATATATTTT
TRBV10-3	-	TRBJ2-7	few	CAISESSYEQYF	TGTGCCATCAGTGAGAGCTCCTACGAGCAGTACTTC
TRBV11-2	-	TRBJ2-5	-	CASSLDRTRETQYF	TGTGCCAGCAGCTTAGATCGCACTAGGGAGACCCAGTACTTC
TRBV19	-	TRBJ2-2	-	CASSLGHGETGEPFF	TGTGCCAGTAGTTTGGGACACGGCGAAACCGGGGAGCCGTTTTTT
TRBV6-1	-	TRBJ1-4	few	CASSDLGLTNEKLFF	TGTGCCAGCAGTGATCTTGGACTCACTAATGAAAAACTGTTTTTT
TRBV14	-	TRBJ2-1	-	CASSQVAGGRDNEQFF	TGTGCCAGCAGCCAAGTAGCCGGAGGAAGGGACAATGAGCAGTTCTTC
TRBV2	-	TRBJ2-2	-	CASKYGANTGELFF	TGTGCCAGCAAGTACGGAGCGAACACCGGGGAGCTGTTTTTT
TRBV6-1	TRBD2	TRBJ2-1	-	CASHLAGGPNEQFF	TGTGCCAGCCATCTAGCGGGGGGGCCGAATGAGCAGTTCTTC
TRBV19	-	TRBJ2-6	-	CASKSTGANVLTF	TGTGCCAGTAAATCTACTGGGGCCAACGTCCTGACTTTC
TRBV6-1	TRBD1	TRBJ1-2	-	CASTSGQAFYGYTF	TGTGCCAGCACTTCGGGACAGGCTTTCTATGGCTACACCTTC
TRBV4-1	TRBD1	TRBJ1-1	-	CASSQEGQGGAMNTEAFF	TGCGCCAGCAGCCAGGAAGGACAGGGTGGAGCAATGAACACTGAAGCTTTCTTT
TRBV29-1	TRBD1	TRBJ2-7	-	CSVGDRDLYEQYF	TGCAGCGTGGGGGACAGGGACCTCTACGAGCAGTACTTC
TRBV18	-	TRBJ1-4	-	CASSPDSRREKLFF	TGTGCCAGCTCACCGGACTCACGAAGGGAAAAACTGTTTTTT
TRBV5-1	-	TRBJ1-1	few	CASSLVGDKAFF	TGCGCCAGCAGCTTGGTCGGGGATAAAGCTTTCTTT
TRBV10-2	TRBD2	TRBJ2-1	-	CASSLAGESAYNEQFF	TGCGCCAGCAGTCTAGCGGGGGAGTCCGCTTACAATGAGCAGTTCTTC
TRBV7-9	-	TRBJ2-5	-	CASSLEQETQYF	TGTGCCAGCAGCTTGGAGCAAGAGACCCAGTACTTC
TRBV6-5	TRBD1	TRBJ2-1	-	CASSSTTGETYNEQFF	TGTGCCAGCAGTTCGACGACAGGGGAAACCTACAATGAGCAGTTCTTC
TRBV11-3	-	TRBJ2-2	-	CASSFRFLDTGELFF	TGTGCCAGCAGCTTCCGGTTTTTGGACACCGGGGAGCTGTTTTTT
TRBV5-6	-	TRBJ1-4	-	CATSRREDEKLFF	TGTGCCACCTCTAGGAGGGAAGACGAAAAACTGTTTTTT
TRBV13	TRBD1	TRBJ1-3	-	CASSLGPAGGSGNTIYF	TGTGCCAGCAGCTTAGGCCCTGCAGGGGGCTCTGGAAACACCATATATTTT
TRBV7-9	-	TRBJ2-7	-	CASSLGGHNLPYEQYF	TGTGCCAGCAGCTTAGGTGGGCATAACCTCCCCTACGAGCAGTACTTC